This TCR beta chain derives from a study of T cell responses to AZD1222 COVID-19 vaccine. The CDR3 is 16 residues long. Trimming took off 5 bases at V and 0 bases at J, with 14 bases between the two ends. Germline assignment: CDR1 SQVTM and CDR2 ANQGSEA. A note on this clone: Its antigen is unidentified.

Measured with immunoSEQ multiplex PCR; TCRdb has only the in-frame clones, and not every one. The data hold about 84,000 clones, with around 88% observed a single time. Findings and limits, study-wide: Targets within unmutated variant regions were reportedly found for nearly half of spike-specific TCRs. Seropositivity was recorded at baseline in only a handful of AZD1222 recipients.

Second doses that came at about 4 or about 12 weeks were put together. This specimen consisted of peripheral blood, obtained 28 days after the second AZD1222 dose. The TCR comes from an adult who received the AZD1222 COVID-19 vaccine. The chain carries TRBV29-1 and TRBJ2-6; tentative D call: TRBD1 (6 bases). The CDR3 region is CSVIFQGSSGANVLTF. The CDR3 bases are TGCAGCGTTATCTTTCAGGGGAGCTCTGGGGCCAACGTCCTGACTTTC.